There are a few counts of the clone carrying this TCR beta chain. Its matching antigen is unknown. These data originate in a study of T cells after yellow fever vaccination. MiXCR, applied by TCRdb to the 5' RACE reads, yields one record per CDR3 protein. The sample has approximately 580,000 distinct CDR3 sequences, about a sixth seen once. Broader study findings: Although most clonotypes did not, a small share appeared in both CD4 and CD8 compartments. The study found a weaker secondary response that peaked faster, day 5 versus 15.

The origin of this receptor is a man between 18 and 35 years old who received the YFV17D yellow fever vaccine. Source: PBMCs, taken 5 to 6 days after the first yellow fever vaccination.

Written as DNA, the CDR3 is TGTGCCAGCAGCCATGGCCCGCAGTCTGGAAACACCATATATTTT. As protein: CASSHGPQSGNTIYF. This chain uses TRBV16 with TRBJ1-3, with D unresolved. This CDR3 contains 15 residues. Germline assignment: CDR1 KGHSY and CDR2 FQNENV. V was clipped by 3 bases and J by 1 base, with 10 bases between them.